These T cell receptor beta chains were read from a single sample in a study of lymphopenia after photon versus proton radiotherapy. The table came from immunoSEQ multiplex PCR; TCRdb's copy has only in-frame clones and leaves some out. The top ten clones hold about 13% of a sample with 50,000 to 70,000 clones, roughly 87% of them seen once. Source: peripheral blood, taken from a patient treated with proton-based radiotherapy. Receptors were obtained from a man older than 75 with esophageal cancer. The CDR3 runs from the conserved cysteine through the conserved F or W. Each record gives: D gene, V gene, J gene, clone size, CDR3 protein, CDR3 DNA. D genes are given only for firm matches. Size tells how often a clone was seen (once, few, many) or the class of an expanded clone, and some rows leave it out.

D: TRBD1; V: TRBV18; J: TRBJ2-6; size: .; CDR3: CASSPGQLASGANVLTF; DNA: TGTGCCAGCTCGCCGGGACAGCTTGCGTCTGGGGCCAACGTCCTGACTTTC
D: .; V: TRBV10-3; J: TRBJ1-1; size: .; CDR3: CAISELGATEAFF; DNA: TGTGCCATCAGTGAACTGGGGGCCACTGAAGCTTTCTTT
D: TRBD1; V: TRBV5-1; J: TRBJ1-6; size: .; CDR3: CASTSGQGNSPLHF; DNA: TGCGCCAGCACCTCAGGACAGGGCAATTCACCCCTCCACTTT
D: .; V: TRBV6-5; J: TRBJ2-1; size: .; CDR3: CASSGPSNEQFF; DNA: TGTGCCAGCAGCGGACCCTCCAATGAGCAGTTCTTC
D: .; V: TRBV5-1; J: TRBJ1-3; size: few; CDR3: CASSLAGYGNTIYF; DNA: TGCGCCAGCAGCTTGGCAGGGTACGGAAACACCATATATTTT
D: .; V: TRBV7-2; J: TRBJ2-6; size: few; CDR3: CASSWTVGGSRGGANVLTF; DNA: TGTGCCAGCAGCTGGACTGTGGGGGGCTCCCGGGGTGGGGCCAACGTCCTGACTTTC
D: TRBD2; V: TRBV7-9; J: TRBJ2-7; size: .; CDR3: CASSWTSASSYEQYF; DNA: TGTGCCAGCAGCTGGACTAGCGCTAGCTCCTACGAGCAGTACTTC
D: .; V: TRBV6-6; J: TRBJ1-6; size: .; CDR3: CATQSPVDNSPLHF; DNA: TGTGCCACACAGTCCCCTGTAGATAATTCACCCCTCCACTTT
D: .; V: TRBV9; J: TRBJ1-6; size: .; CDR3: CASSPGAGVSPLHF; DNA: TGTGCCAGCAGCCCAGGGGCAGGGGTTTCACCCCTCCACTTT
D: TRBD2; V: TRBV30; J: TRBJ2-4; size: once; CDR3: CAWSGTSGRAGDIQYF; DNA: TGTGCCTGGAGTGGGACTAGCGGGAGGGCCGGGGACATTCAGTACTTC
D: .; V: TRBV6-6; J: TRBJ2-7; size: .; CDR3: CASSYSHRSYEQYF; DNA: TGTGCCAGCAGTTACTCGCACAGATCCTACGAGCAGTACTTC
D: TRBD2; V: TRBV29-1; J: TRBJ2-5; size: .; CDR3: CSVPLGGYQETQYF; DNA: TGCAGCGTCCCCCTCGGGGGGTACCAAGAGACCCAGTACTTC
D: .; V: TRBV6-6; J: TRBJ1-5; size: once; CDR3: CASSYADQPQHF; DNA: TGTGCCAGCAGTTACGCGGATCAGCCCCAGCATTTT
D: .; V: TRBV9; J: TRBJ1-2; size: .; CDR3: CASSVYTNYGYTF; DNA: TGTGCCAGCAGCGTATACACCAACTATGGCTACACCTTC
D: .; V: TRBV9; J: TRBJ1-4; size: .; CDR3: CASSDRAEKLFF; DNA: TGTGCCAGCAGCGACAGGGCTGAAAAACTGTTTTTT
D: .; V: TRBV19; J: TRBJ1-4; size: .; CDR3: CASSIRRATNEKLFF; DNA: TGTGCCAGTAGTATCCGCAGAGCAACTAATGAAAAACTGTTTTTT
D: .; V: TRBV27; J: TRBJ2-1; size: few; CDR3: CASTHSSSYNEQFF; DNA: TGTGCCAGCACCCATTCGAGCTCCTACAATGAGCAGTTCTTC
D: TRBD2; V: TRBV27; J: TRBJ2-5; size: .; CDR3: CASSLGLTSGGQETQYF; DNA: TGTGCCAGCAGTTTAGGGCTGACTAGCGGGGGCCAAGAGACCCAGTACTTC
D: .; V: TRBV2; J: TRBJ1-4; size: .; CDR3: CASSIRRPVNEKLFF; DNA: TGTGCCAGCAGTATAAGGAGACCGGTTAATGAAAAACTGTTTTTT
D: TRBD1; V: TRBV6-1; J: TRBJ2-3; size: .; CDR3: CASKDRGLGTDTQYF; DNA: TGTGCCAGCAAGGACAGGGGGCTGGGCACAGATACGCAGTATTTT
D: .; V: TRBV5-4; J: TRBJ1-2; size: once; CDR3: CASSPRANYGYTF; DNA: TGTGCCAGCAGCCCTCGGGCAAACTATGGCTACACCTTC
D: .; V: TRBV7-6; J: TRBJ2-2; size: .; CDR3: CASSLVRNTGELFF; DNA: TGTGCCAGCAGCTTAGTCCGGAACACCGGGGAGCTGTTTTTT
D: TRBD1; V: TRBV7-3; J: TRBJ2-1; size: .; CDR3: CASSLGQGFYNEQFF; DNA: TGTGCCAGCAGCTTAGGACAGGGTTTTTACAATGAGCAGTTCTTC
D: TRBD1; V: TRBV7-9; J: TRBJ1-1; size: .; CDR3: CASSTTGDYTEAFF; DNA: TGTGCCAGCAGCACTACAGGGGACTACACTGAAGCTTTCTTT
D: TRBD1; V: TRBV5-6; J: TRBJ2-1; size: .; CDR3: CASSAGTGAYNEQFF; DNA: TGTGCCAGCAGCGCCGGGACAGGGGCCTACAATGAGCAGTTCTTC
D: .; V: TRBV6-5; J: TRBJ2-7; size: .; CDR3: CASSNRRSYFGQYF; DNA: TGTGCCAGCAGCAACAGGAGAAGCTACTTCGGGCAGTACTTC
D: TRBD1; V: TRBV19; J: TRBJ1-5; size: .; CDR3: CASSIVIGTGPGQPQHF; DNA: TGTGCCAGTAGTATTGTCATAGGGACAGGGCCGGGTCAGCCCCAGCATTTT
D: TRBD1; V: TRBV9; J: TRBJ2-3; size: .; CDR3: CASSSRDRGTDTQYF; DNA: TGTGCCAGCAGCAGCCGGGACAGGGGCACAGATACGCAGTATTTT
D: .; V: TRBV20-1; J: TRBJ1-1; size: .; CDR3: CRAGKNTEAFF; DNA: TGCAGAGCAGGAAAAAACACTGAAGCTTTCTTT
D: .; V: TRBV5-1; J: TRBJ2-1; size: .; CDR3: CASSLVTGSYNEQFF; DNA: TGCGCCAGCAGCTTGGTTACGGGCTCCTACAATGAGCAGTTCTTC
D: TRBD1; V: TRBV5-1; J: TRBJ2-3; size: .; CDR3: CASSPLGQGTDTQYF; DNA: TGCGCCAGCAGCCCATTGGGACAGGGTACAGATACGCAGTATTTT
D: .; V: TRBV6-4; J: TRBJ2-4; size: once; CDR3: CASSDSAGFPNIQYF; DNA: TGTGCCAGCAGTGACTCCGCGGGATTCCCGAACATTCAGTACTTC
D: .; V: TRBV7-2; J: TRBJ1-2; size: .; CDR3: CASSPRGVQGYGYTF; DNA: TGTGCCAGCAGCCCTAGAGGGGTACAGGGCTATGGCTACACCTTC
D: TRBD2; V: TRBV5-1; J: TRBJ2-3; size: few; CDR3: CASSLGGSGNGGDTQYF; DNA: TGCGCCAGCAGCTTGGGTGGTAGCGGGAATGGGGGAGATACGCAGTATTTT
D: .; V: TRBV19; J: TRBJ2-7; size: .; CDR3: CATAKGDNSYEQYF; DNA: TGTGCCACCGCGAAGGGGGACAACTCCTACGAGCAGTACTTC
D: .; V: TRBV25-1; J: TRBJ1-1; size: few; CDR3: CASSEWDIMNTEAFF; DNA: TGTGCCAGCAGTGAATGGGACATTATGAACACTGAAGCTTTCTTT
D: TRBD2; V: TRBV27; J: TRBJ2-5; size: .; CDR3: CASSFQRGALLETQYF; DNA: TGTGCCAGCAGTTTCCAGCGGGGGGCCCTTTTAGAGACCCAGTACTTC
D: TRBD2; V: TRBV5-1; J: TRBJ2-1; size: .; CDR3: CASSSRTSGVLGSYNEQFF; DNA: TGCGCCAGCAGCTCCAGGACTAGCGGGGTATTGGGATCCTACAATGAGCAGTTCTTC
D: .; V: TRBV5-6; J: TRBJ2-7; size: .; CDR3: CASSLGQKYEQYF; DNA: TGTGCCAGCAGCTTGGGACAGAAATACGAGCAGTACTTC
D: .; V: TRBV18; J: TRBJ1-2; size: once; CDR3: CASSLDANYGYTF; DNA: TGTGCCAGCTCGCTGGACGCGAACTATGGCTACACCTTC